Listed below are T cell receptor beta chains from one sample, sequenced in a study of cytomegalovirus exposure and HLA in healthy donors. TCRdb keeps only in-frame clones here, not all; method: immunoSEQ multiplex PCR. Of roughly 300,000 clones in the sample, roughly 87% are singletons; the top ten hold approximately 1.2%. The sequenced sample consisted of PBMCs. The source is a woman aged 25-40 years in good health and CMV-seropositive. The CDR3 runs from the conserved cysteine through the conserved F or W. The D gene is left open where the match is weak. The size entry is marked missing in some rows and otherwise reads once, few, many or a size class.

v_call	clone_size	d_call	j_call	cdr3_nt	cdr3_aa
TRBV6-4	.	TRBD1	TRBJ2-1	TGTGCCAGCAGTGACTCGCCGGGACAGGGTAAATTTGTTGAGCAGTTCTTC	CASSDSPGQGKFVEQFF
TRBV27	.	.	TRBJ1-5	TGTGCCAGCGGTGCCAGTCCATTTAGCAATCAGCCCCAGCATTTT	CASGASPFSNQPQHF
TRBV9	.	.	TRBJ1-2	TGTGCCAGCAGCCTCGACAGTGGTCCTGGTGGCTACACCTTC	CASSLDSGPGGYTF
TRBV11-3	.	.	TRBJ2-2	TGTGCCAGCAGCTTAGGACAGTATACGAACACCGGGGAGCTGTTTTTT	CASSLGQYTNTGELFF
TRBV6-4	.	.	TRBJ2-5	TGTGCCAGCCCGCTTGGACTGAGATTTGGAGAGACCCAGTACTTC	CASPLGLRFGETQYF
TRBV29-1	.	TRBD1	TRBJ1-6	TGCAGTTCCGGGACAGAAGAAACGACGAGCTCCTATAATTCACCCCTCCACTTT	CSSGTEETTSSYNSPLHF
TRBV18	.	.	TRBJ2-5	TGTGCCAGCTCCCCTTCCCAGGGAGTCGAGACCCAGTACTTC	CASSPSQGVETQYF
TRBV7-9	once	.	TRBJ2-7	TGTGCCAGCAGCGGAACCATCTACGAGCAGTACTTC	CASSGTIYEQYF
TRBV11-3	.	TRBD1	TRBJ2-7	TGTGCCAGCAGCGCTATGGGACAGGGGTACGAGCAGTACTTC	CASSAMGQGYEQYF
TRBV29-1	.	.	TRBJ2-7	TGCAGCTACACCCTGACAGTACTCGGCGAGCAGTACTTC	CSYTLTVLGEQYF
TRBV5-4	.	.	TRBJ2-2	TGTGCCAGCCGACCGACAGGCTCGAACACCGGGGAGCTGTTTTTT	CASRPTGSNTGELFF
TRBV2	.	.	TRBJ1-1	TGTGCCAGCAGTGGCCTACAGGGAAGTAAAGCTTTCTTT	CASSGLQGSKAFF
TRBV27	.	TRBD1	TRBJ2-7	TGTGCCAGCCACAGGGGCGCCGGCTCCTACGAGCAGTACTTC	CASHRGAGSYEQYF
TRBV6-1	once	.	TRBJ2-6	TGTGCCAGCAGTGCCCAGGGCGCTGGGGCCAACGTCCTGACTTTC	CASSAQGAGANVLTF
TRBV10-3	.	.	TRBJ1-1	TGTGCCATCAGTGTGGACGCCACTGAAGCTTTCTTT	CAISVDATEAFF
TRBV4-1	.	.	TRBJ2-7	TGCGCCAGCAGCTCAGGACTAACTAACGAGCAGTACTTC	CASSSGLTNEQYF
TRBV7-9	.	.	TRBJ1-1	TGTGCCAGCAGCTTGACAGGTTATGAAGCTTTCTTT	CASSLTGYEAFF
TRBV30	.	TRBD1	TRBJ1-2	TGTGCCTGGAGTTTCTCCCGGACAGGACGCTACACCTTC	CAWSFSRTGRYTF
TRBV6-1	.	TRBD2	TRBJ2-7	TGTGCCAGTGAAAAGATAGGGCTAGCGGGGGTCGAGCAGTACTTC	CASEKIGLAGVEQYF
TRBV5-1	.	.	TRBJ2-7	TGCGCCAGCAGCTTGGGAACAGTCTCCTACGAGCAGTACTTC	CASSLGTVSYEQYF
TRBV27	.	.	TRBJ2-2	TGTGCCAGCAGTTTAATCGGCACCGGGGAGCTGTTTTTT	CASSLIGTGELFF
TRBV6-1	.	TRBD1	TRBJ1-5	TGTGCCAGCAGTGATATCGGGACAGGCATCCAGCCCCAGCATTTT	CASSDIGTGIQPQHF
TRBV15	.	.	TRBJ2-1	TGTGCCACCAGGGTCGACTACTACAATGAGCAGTTCTTC	CATRVDYYNEQFF
TRBV6-1	once	.	TRBJ1-2	TGTGCCACCCCTATCCCTCCCGCTAACTATGGCTACACCTTC	CATPIPPANYGYTF
TRBV28	.	TRBD1	TRBJ1-5	TGTGCCAGCAGTTTAACAGGGGGAGTCAATCAGCCCCAGCATTTT	CASSLTGGVNQPQHF
TRBV5-5	.	TRBD2	TRBJ2-1	TGTGCCAGCAGCTTGTTCCTAGCGGGAGTTCTCAATGAGCAGTTCTTC	CASSLFLAGVLNEQFF
TRBV19	.	TRBD2	TRBJ2-2	TGTGCCAGTAGTACCCGACTAGCGGGTAACACCGGGGAGCTGTTTTTT	CASSTRLAGNTGELFF
TRBV30	.	TRBD1	TRBJ2-3	TGTGCCTGGACCACGGGACAGGGCACAGATACGCAGTATTTT	CAWTTGQGTDTQYF
TRBV7-3	.	TRBD2	TRBJ2-3	TGTGCCAGCAGCTTAATGGGGGGGACAGATACGCAGTATTTT	CASSLMGGTDTQYF
TRBV2	.	TRBD2	TRBJ2-7	TGTGCCAACATACTAGCGGGAGCATACGAGCAGTACTTC	CANILAGAYEQYF